Presented here are 21 T cell receptor beta chains from one specimen sequenced in a study of Graves' ophthalmopathy and Graves' hyperthyroidism (dated by TCRdb to 2016 to 2019). TCRdb records Illumina HiSeq 2000 as the sequencer. TCR beta CDR3 regions were amplified from RNA transcripts for repertoire sequencing. A first-round RT-PCR used HTBI primers with the Qiagen OneStep RT-PCR kit, followed by a second-round multiplex PCR, size selection and purification. TCRdb handled the public reads itself, with Q25 trimming in fastp and clone calling in MiXCR, and kept productive beta chains. All rows with the same CDR3 protein become a single entry with the most common DNA and genes. Counted in this sample were about 660,000 distinct CDR3 sequences; over 40% of them appeared once. The ten largest clones represent about 3.3% of the sample. The source material was peripheral blood. The receptors stem from an adult man with Graves' ophthalmopathy.

This clonotype came up a few times. J is TRBJ2-7 and V is TRBV6-6; 8 nucleotides line up with TRBD1. With 4 bases clipped from V and 3 bases from J, the junction kept 11 bases outside the gene matches. The CDR3 spans 16 residues. From germline, CDR1 is MNHNY and CDR2 SVGAGI (reference sequence). This CDR3 reads CASSSGFRGQSYEQYF. The DNA of the CDR3 is TGTGCCAGCAGTTCCGGGTTCAGGGGGCAAAGCTACGAGCAGTACTTC.

The chain uses TRBV9 and TRBJ2-2, with 13 positions matching TRBD2. With 4 bases clipped from V and 7 bases from J, the junction kept 16 bases outside the gene matches. The CDR3 runs 19 residues. Germline V gene lookup returns CDR1 SGDLS and CDR2 YYNGEE. In nucleotides, the CDR3 is TGTGCCAGCAGCCAAGAAAAGGAGGGGACTAGCGGGATTTACGGGGAGCTGTTTTTT. Translated, it gives CASSQEKEGTSGIYGELFF.

The chain has TRBV19 and TRBJ2-7, with 7 bases aligning to TRBD2. J was trimmed by 1 base and V by 9 bases; bases with no gene match: 12. The CDR3 is made up of 15 amino acids. Germline V gives CDR1 LNHDA, CDR2 SQIVND (reference sequence). The CDR3 reads CASPRPTSASYEQYF. CDR3 sequence (DNA): TGTGCCAGCCCAAGGCCAACTAGCGCGTCCTACGAGCAGTACTTC.

At least ten counts were recorded for this clonotype. The rearrangement uses TRBV25-1 and TRBJ2-5, with D perhaps being TRBD1 or TRBD2 (5 bases each). Trimming removed 3 bases at V and 14 bases at J, with 19 bases between. CDR1 is MGHDK, CDR2 SYGVNS, per germline. There are 13 residues in the CDR3. The CDR3 sequence is CASSDFLRGINYF. CDR3 coding DNA: TGTGCCAGCAGTGACTTCCTGAGGGGAATCAATTACTTC.

Concerning this clonotype: A much larger clone is a single base away; this may be a read error. V gene TRBV7-6 combines with J gene TRBJ2-7; 9 nucleotides align to TRBD2. This CDR3 has 17 amino acids. Unmatched junction bases numbered 13, after V lost 7 bases and J lost 0 bases. Germline CDR1 reads SGHVS; CDR2 reads FNYEAQ. The CDR3 DNA reads TGTGCCAGCAACGGGCCGGGGGGGACTAGCCTCTCCTACGAGCAGTACTTC. This sequence encodes CASNGPGGTSLSYEQYF.

This chain uses TRBV6-5 with TRBJ2-7, with 8 bases that match TRBD2. Germline loops: CDR1 MNHEY, CDR2 SVGAGI. Trimming at V came to 0 bases and at J to 0 bases, leaving 7 bases not matched to a gene. The CDR3 is 17 amino acids. The CDR3 region has the DNA TGTGCCAGCAGTTACTCGCGTGCGGGGGGAGGCTCCTACGAGCAGTACTTC. Its protein product is CASSYSRAGGGSYEQYF.

This clonotype was observed at least ten times. The chain couples TRBV20-1 to TRBJ2-5; 7 bases are a match to TRBD1. Germline V gene sequence: CDR1 DFQATT, CDR2 SNEGSKA (reference sequence). The J segment lost 5 bases and the V segment lost 6 bases, leaving 9 bases of the junction unmatched. The CDR3 spans 13 residues. The CDR3 spells CSAAGTTGETQYF. In DNA, the CDR3 is TGCAGTGCGGCCGGGACGACAGGGGAGACCCAGTACTTC.

This clonotype has only a few counts. This rearrangement joins TRBV9 to TRBJ2-7; perhaps TRBD1 as D (6 bases). Germline assignment: CDR1 SGDLS and CDR2 YYNGEE. V was pared by 4 bases and J by 5 bases, with 19 bases between. The CDR3 runs 15 residues. The CDR3 coding sequence is TGTGCCAGCAGCCATATTGGGGGCGGGTTGGACGAGCAGTACTTC. This gives the protein CASSHIGGGLDEQYF.

This clonotype was observed a few times. This chain joins TRBV4-1 and TRBJ1-3; 10 nucleotides agree with TRBD1. The germline V gene has CDR1 MGHRA and CDR2 YSYEKL. There are 15 residues in the CDR3. V was pared by 3 bases and J by 3 bases, with 2 bases of the junction left unmatched. CDR3 amino acids: CASSQTGGFGNTIYF. The CDR3 nucleotides are TGCGCCAGCAGCCAGACAGGGGGCTTTGGAAACACCATATATTTT.

This chain joins TRBV10-3 and TRBJ2-3, with 7 positions matching TRBD1. The CDR3 runs to 14 residues. J lost 4 bases, V lost 6 bases, and 7 bases had no gene match. Germline V lookup: CDR1 ENHRY, CDR2 SYGVKD. In nucleotides, the CDR3 is TGTGCCATCAGGCAGACAGGGACCGCAGATACGCAGTATTTT. This translates into CAIRQTGTADTQYF.

J is TRBJ2-5 and V is TRBV10-3, with 10 bases fitting TRBD1. Germline CDR1 is ENHRY and CDR2 is SYGVKD. V was clipped by 6 bases and J by 0 bases; unmatched bases: 7. The CDR3 sequence is 16 residues long. CDR3 DNA: TGTGCCATCAGCCAGACAGGGGGCGAGTACCAAGAGACCCAGTACTTC. Protein sequence: CAISQTGGEYQETQYF.

Details on this clonotype: The junction and the germline gene differ at one end; a read error may be behind it. The chain couples TRBV4-1 to TRBJ1-4; D is unclear. There are 11 residues in the CDR3. The germline CDR1 and CDR2 sequences are MGHRA and YSYEKL. The CDR3 here is CVSSQGEKLFF. For the CDR3, the DNA is TGCGTCAGCAGTCAAGGGGAAAAACTGTTTTTT.

This clonotype came up a few times. The chain has TRBV15 and TRBJ1-2; no clear D gene. CDR3 size: 17 residues. V was pared by 0 bases and J by 1 base, with 15 bases between. From germline, CDR1 is LNHNV and CDR2 YYDKDF (reference sequence). The CDR3 bases are TGTGCCACCAGCAGAGATATGAACCGATTTTTTAACTATGGCTACACCTTC. It codes for CATSRDMNRFFNYGYTF.

J is TRBJ1-2 and V is TRBV29-1, with D possibly matching TRBD1 (6 bases). This CDR3 spans 14 amino acids. CDR1 and CDR2 from the germline V gene are SQVTM and ANQGSEA. Trimming removed 5 bases from V and 6 bases from J, with 19 bases in between. The CDR3 region has the DNA TGCAGCGTTCGGGAGACAGGAGGGAGGAATGGCTACACCTTC. Residues: CSVRETGGRNGYTF. Full variable domain (rest looked up from reference TRBV29-1 and TRBJ1-2): SAVISQKPSRDICQRGTSLTIQCQVDSQVTMMFWYRQQPGQSLTLIATANQGSEATYESGFVIDKFPISRPNLTFSTLTVSNMSPEDSSIYLCSVRETGGRNGYTFGSGTRLTVV.

V gene TRBV4-1 combines with J gene TRBJ1-5; D not resolved. The CDR3 is 17 residues long. The germline V and J ends were trimmed by 0 bases and 0 bases, with 12 bases remaining between them. Germline values: CDR1 MGHRA, CDR2 YSYEKL. For the CDR3, the DNA is TGCGCCAGCAGCCAAGATCGGGAGGACCTTAGCAATCAGCCCCAGCATTTT. Translated, it gives CASSQDREDLSNQPQHF.

This clonotype was observed many times. The chain carries TRBV29-1 and TRBJ2-2, with TRBD2 as a possible D gene (6 bases). In germline, CDR1 is SQVTM, CDR2 ANQGSEA. This CDR3 region has 14 residues. Trimming cost V 0 bases and J 5 bases, with 10 bases left between them. For the CDR3, the DNA is TGCAGCGTTGAAGAGTGGCGGGAAACCGGGGAGCTGTTTTTT. As protein: CSVEEWRETGELFF.

This clonotype has ten or more counts. Given a much more abundant clone one base away, this may be a read error. The chain is built from TRBV29-1 and TRBJ2-7, with D unresolved. Germline V gene sequence: CDR1 SQVTM, CDR2 ANQGSEA. The CDR3 contains 11 residues. V was shortened by 4 bases and J by 7 bases, with 11 bases between the two germline ends. This CDR3 reads CSVARSGEQYF. CDR3 DNA: TGCAGCGTTGCACGGTCGGGTGAGCAGTACTTC.

The chain employs TRBV19 and TRBJ2-7; TRBD2 aligns across 9 bases. The J call may be wrong; the DNA end is better matched by TRBJ2-1. Germline V gives CDR1 LNHDA, CDR2 SQIVND (reference sequence). This CDR3 has 14 amino acids. The CDR3 region has the DNA TGTGCCACTCGGCGGGAGGGAGCCTACAATGAGCAGTTCTTC. Translated: CATRREGAYNEQFF.

This clonotype was recorded many times. The chain is built from TRBV12-3 or TRBV12-4 and TRBJ1-5; D remains unclear. The V end was cut by 6 bases, the J end by 5 bases, with 8 bases between. This CDR3 is 12 amino acids long. The CDR3 region is CASSPTHQPQHF. The DNA for the CDR3 is TGTGCCAGCAGCCCAACACATCAGCCCCAGCATTTT.

This clonotype has only a few counts. CDR3 region: CAWTGTGPHEQYF. CDR3 DNA sequence: TGTGCCTGGACCGGGACAGGGCCTCACGAGCAGTACTTC. The chain links TRBV30 to TRBJ2-7; 9 nucleotides match TRBD1. In germline, CDR1 is GTSNPN, CDR2 SVGIG (reference sequence). V gave up 4 bases and J gave up 5 bases; unmatched junction bases: 6. CDR3 length equals 13 residues.

At least ten counts were recorded for this clonotype. The rearrangement uses TRBV29-1 and TRBJ2-2, with TRBD1 matching 10 bases. The CDR3 sequence is 14 residues long. Per germline, CDR1 SQVTM and CDR2 ANQGSEA. The trim removed 6 bases at V and 6 bases at J, leaving 7 bases unmatched. CDR3 bases: TGCAGCGTGGGCGGACAGGGGGTACCCGGGGAGCTGTTTTTT. Encoded protein: CSVGGQGVPGELFF.